This T cell receptor beta chain was identified in a study of T-cell reconstitution after alpha-beta-depleted transplantation in children. This clonotype was seen many times. Its specificity is not known. Unique molecular identifiers were incorporated into the prepared TCRbeta library. Each CDR3 protein is one row after TCRdb ran MiXCR on the PCR reads. In the table there are 85,000 to 120,000 distinct CDR3 sequences, less than 6% of which are singletons. Study-wide findings and caveats: After one year, T-cell counts and TCRbeta diversity mostly came from new T cells.

CDR1 is SGHAT, CDR2 FQNNGV, per germline. CDR3 length: 16 residues. V lost 3 bases, J lost 0 bases, and 12 bases lay in between. The sequenced sample was PBMCs, mostly from graft donor cells, obtained 60 days after TCRalphabeta/CD19-depleted stem cell transplant. The chain links TRBV11-2 to TRBJ2-1; perhaps TRBD2 as D (5 bases). The clonotype originates from a female patient aged 2-9 years who had a stem cell transplant for Fanconi anemia, so the T cells may come from the graft donor. The CDR3 sequence is CASSFNPSGSYNEQFF. CDR3 DNA: TGTGCCAGCAGCTTCAACCCCAGCGGCTCCTACAATGAGCAGTTCTTC.